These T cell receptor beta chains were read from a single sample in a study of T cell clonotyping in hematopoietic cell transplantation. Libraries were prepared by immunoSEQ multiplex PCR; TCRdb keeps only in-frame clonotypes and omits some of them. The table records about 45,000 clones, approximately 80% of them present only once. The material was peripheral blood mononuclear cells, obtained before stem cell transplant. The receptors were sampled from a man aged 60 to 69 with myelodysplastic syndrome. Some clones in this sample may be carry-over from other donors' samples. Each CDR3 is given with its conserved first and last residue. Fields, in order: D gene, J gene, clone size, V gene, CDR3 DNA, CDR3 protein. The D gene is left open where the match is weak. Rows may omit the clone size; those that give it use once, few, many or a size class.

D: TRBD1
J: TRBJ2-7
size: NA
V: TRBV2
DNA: TGTGCCAGCAGTGGGAATTTCCGGGACAGGGGCTACGAGCAGTACTTC
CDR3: CASSGNFRDRGYEQYF

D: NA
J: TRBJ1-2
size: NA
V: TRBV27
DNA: TGTGCCAGCAGGGCGGCAGGGAGGGTAGACTATGGCTACACCTTC
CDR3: CASRAAGRVDYGYTF

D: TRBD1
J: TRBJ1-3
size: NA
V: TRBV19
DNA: TGTGCCAGTAGCCCGGGACAGCCGAACTCTGGAAACACCATATATTTT
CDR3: CASSPGQPNSGNTIYF

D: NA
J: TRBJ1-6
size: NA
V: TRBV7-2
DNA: TGTGCCAGCAGCTCTAGCGGCTCACCCCTCCACTTT
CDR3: CASSSSGSPLHF

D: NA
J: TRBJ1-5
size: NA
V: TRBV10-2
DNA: TGCGCCAGCAGTGAGTCGAGTATGAGCAATCAGCCCCAGCATTTT
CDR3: CASSESSMSNQPQHF

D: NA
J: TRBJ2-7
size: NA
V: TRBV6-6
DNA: TGTGCCAGCAGTTACTTCGGGGGCTACGAGCAGTACTTC
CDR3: CASSYFGGYEQYF

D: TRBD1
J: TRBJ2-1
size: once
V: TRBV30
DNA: TGTGCCTGGAGCACCTACCTAGACAGGGAACGGTTGAACAATGAGCAGTTCTTC
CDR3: CAWSTYLDRERLNNEQFF

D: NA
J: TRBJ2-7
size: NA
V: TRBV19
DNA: TGTGCCAGTAGTATGGATCTCCGACAGTACTCCTACGAGCAGTACTTC
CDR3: CASSMDLRQYSYEQYF

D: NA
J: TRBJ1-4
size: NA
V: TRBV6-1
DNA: TGTGCCAGCAGTGTAGCCGGGGGGTCCGAAAAACTGTTTTTT
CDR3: CASSVAGGSEKLFF

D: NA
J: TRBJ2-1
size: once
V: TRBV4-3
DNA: TGCGCCAGCAGCCAAGAACCCGGGTCTGAGCAGTTCTTC
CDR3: CASSQEPGSEQFF

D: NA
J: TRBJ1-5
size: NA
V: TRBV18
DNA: TGTGCCAGCTCACCACATATGGGCCAGCCCCAGCATTTT
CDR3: CASSPHMGQPQHF

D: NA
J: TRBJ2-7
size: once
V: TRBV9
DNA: TGTGCCAGCAGCGTAGACCCTGGGGCCTACGAGCAGTACTTC
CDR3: CASSVDPGAYEQYF

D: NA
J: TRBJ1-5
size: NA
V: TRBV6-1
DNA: TGTGCCAGCACCACCGATAGCAATCAGCCCCAGCATTTT
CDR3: CASTTDSNQPQHF

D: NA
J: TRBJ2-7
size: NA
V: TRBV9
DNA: TGTGCCAGCAGCCCAGGGGACTGGGTTCCCTACGAGCAGTACTTC
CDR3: CASSPGDWVPYEQYF

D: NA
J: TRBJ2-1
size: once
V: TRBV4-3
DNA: TGCGCCAGCAGCCAAGACCCCGGGGGTCAATACAATGAGCAGTTCTTC
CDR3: CASSQDPGGQYNEQFF

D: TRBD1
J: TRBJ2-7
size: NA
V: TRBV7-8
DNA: TGTGCCAGCAGCCCCCCTCTCAGACAGGGTGGATTATACGAGCAGTACTTC
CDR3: CASSPPLRQGGLYEQYF

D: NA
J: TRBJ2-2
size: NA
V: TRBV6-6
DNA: TGTGCCAGCACCGTAGGTGGGGACTCGGTTTTT
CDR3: CASTVGGDSVF

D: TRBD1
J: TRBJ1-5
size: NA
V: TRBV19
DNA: TGTGCCAGTAGTATTTGGGGACAGGGTAGCAATCAGCCCCAGCATTTT
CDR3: CASSIWGQGSNQPQHF

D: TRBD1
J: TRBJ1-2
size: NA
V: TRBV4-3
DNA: TGCGCCAGCAGCCCGCTAGGGGACAGGGACTACACCTTC
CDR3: CASSPLGDRDYTF

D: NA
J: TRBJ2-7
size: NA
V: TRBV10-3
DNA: TGTGCCATCAGTCAGGCCCCCAGACAGATCTGGTCGATTCGTTATTACTTC
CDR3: CAISQAPRQIWSIRYYF

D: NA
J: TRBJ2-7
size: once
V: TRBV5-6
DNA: TGTGCCAGCAGCTTGGAGCTCAGGGTCTACGAGCAGTACTTC
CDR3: CASSLELRVYEQYF

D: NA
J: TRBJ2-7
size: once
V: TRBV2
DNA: TGTGCCAGCATGAGGGGACTCTACGAGCAGTACTTC
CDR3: CASMRGLYEQYF

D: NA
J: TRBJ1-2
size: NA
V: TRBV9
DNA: TGTGCCAGCAGCGCGGACCACGTACTTAACTATGGCTACACCTTC
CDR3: CASSADHVLNYGYTF

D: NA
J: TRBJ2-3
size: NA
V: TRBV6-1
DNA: TGTGCCAGCAGTGTTCGAGATACGCAGTATTTT
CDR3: CASSVRDTQYF

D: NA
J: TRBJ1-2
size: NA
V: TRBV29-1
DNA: TGCAGCGTTCCTTTGAGGGGGATTGATGGCTACACCTTC
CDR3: CSVPLRGIDGYTF

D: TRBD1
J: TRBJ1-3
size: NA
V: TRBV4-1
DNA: TGCGCCAGCAGCCCCGGTCTCGGACAGGGGTCTGGAAACACCATATATTTT
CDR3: CASSPGLGQGSGNTIYF

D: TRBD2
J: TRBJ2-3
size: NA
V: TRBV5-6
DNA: TGTGCCAGCAGCTGGGGGACTAGCGGAGGCACAGATACGCAGTATTTT
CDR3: CASSWGTSGGTDTQYF

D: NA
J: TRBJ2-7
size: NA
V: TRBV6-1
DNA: TGTGCCAGCAGTGCCGTCTCCTTGGCCACCTACGAGCAGTACTTC
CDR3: CASSAVSLATYEQYF

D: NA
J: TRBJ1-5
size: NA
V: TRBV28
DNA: TGTGCCAGCAGTGGAGGAGGGGAAGGACAGCCCCAGCATTTT
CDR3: CASSGGGEGQPQHF

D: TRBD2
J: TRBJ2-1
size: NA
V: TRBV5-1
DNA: TGCGCCAGCAGGACTAGCGGGGGGTACAATGAGCAGTTCTTC
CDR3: CASRTSGGYNEQFF

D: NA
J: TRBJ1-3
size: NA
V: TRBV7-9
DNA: TGTGCCAGCAGCTCCACCAGGGAGGTAGAAGGAAACACCATATATTTT
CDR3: CASSSTREVEGNTIYF

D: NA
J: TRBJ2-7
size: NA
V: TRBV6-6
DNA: TGTGCCAGCAGGAAAGAGGGTTCTGGCTACGAGCAGTACTTC
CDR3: CASRKEGSGYEQYF

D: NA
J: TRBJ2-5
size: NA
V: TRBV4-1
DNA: TGCGCCAGCAGCCAAGATCCTGCGACCCAGTACTTC
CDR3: CASSQDPATQYF

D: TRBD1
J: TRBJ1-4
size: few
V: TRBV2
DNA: TGTGCCAGCAGCGGACAGGGAAAACTGTTTTTT
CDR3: CASSGQGKLFF

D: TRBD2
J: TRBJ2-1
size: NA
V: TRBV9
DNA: TGTGCCAGCAGCGAAGAACTAGCGGAGTTCCGAATCGGCAATGAGCAGTTCTTC
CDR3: CASSEELAEFRIGNEQFF

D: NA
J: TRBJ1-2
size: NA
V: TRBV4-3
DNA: TGCGCCAGCAGCCAAGCAGGGGCGGCGGTCTATGGCTACACCTTC
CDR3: CASSQAGAAVYGYTF